Below, 28 T cell receptor beta chains from the same sample are listed, as sequenced in a study of spatial heterogeneity in lung cancer. The study's findings and limits: In tumors, expanded intratumoral alpha and beta TCR counts tracked mutation counts.

The time point here: sample taken at primary tumor resection. Antigen specificity for these receptors is unknown. TCRdb used MiXCR to reprocess the 5' RACE reads, holding one entry per CDR3 protein. This table holds thousands of distinct CDR3 sequences, 15% found once. The source material was lung tumor tissue, sampled at surgery. These receptors all stem from a female donor with early-stage non-small cell lung cancer.

This clonotype has at least ten counts. The chain recombines TRBV6-5 with TRBJ2-3, with unresolved D. CDR1 and CDR2 from the germline V gene are MNHEY and SVGAGI. The CDR3 covers 15 residues. V dropped 8 bases and J dropped 1 base, with 16 bases sitting between them. CDR3 nucleotides: TGTGCCAGCCCTAACCCAGGCCCTTGCACAGATACGCAGTATTTT. It specifies CASPNPGPCTDTQYF.

This clonotype ranks as medium-sized (0.01 to 0.1%). This sequence joins TRBV18 and TRBJ2-7; no definite D call. V was trimmed by 1 base and J by 2 bases, leaving 9 bases between them. The CDR3 contains 14 residues. Germline-derived CDR1 and CDR2 are KGHSH and LQKENI. Written as DNA, the CDR3 is TGTGCCAGCTCACCACTGAAAAGACCCTACGAGCAGTACTTC. It yields the protein CASSPLKRPYEQYF.

The chain uses TRBV29-1 and TRBJ1-1; the match to TRBD1 covers 9 bases. Germline V gene data show CDR1 as SQVTM and CDR2 as ANQGSEA. V was clipped by 6 bases and J by 7 bases; unmatched bases: 9. This CDR3 is 13 amino acids long. The CDR3 DNA reads as TGCAGCGTCGCCAGTACAGGGGGCAATGAAGCTTTCTTT. Translation gives CSVASTGGNEAFF. The complete variable domain, with remaining parts taken from reference TRBV29-1 and TRBJ1-1, reads SAVISQKPSRDICQRGTSLTIQCQVDSQVTMMFWYRQQPGQSLTLIATANQGSEATYESGFVIDKFPISRPNLTFSTLTVSNMSPEDSSIYLCSVASTGGNEAFFGQGTRLTVV.

This clonotype was observed a handful of times. The chain uses TRBV3-1 and TRBJ1-2, with no clear D. Germline V lookup: CDR1 LGHDT, CDR2 YNNKEL (reference sequence). The CDR3 contains 11 residues. Deletions cut 2 bases from V and 5 bases from J, with 3 bases between. This CDR3 is CASSQQYGYTF. CDR3 nucleotide sequence: TGTGCCAGCAGCCAACAGTATGGCTACACCTTC.

By share, this clonotype counts as medium-sized. This chain uses TRBV5-6 with TRBJ1-1; D is possibly TRBD1 (5 bases). Trimming pared 0 bases from V and 5 bases from J, leaving 20 bases between. Germline CDR1 SGHDT, CDR2 YYEEEE. CDR3 length equals 17 residues. This CDR3 is CASSLVGSFTGGTEAFF. In nucleotides, the CDR3 is TGTGCCAGCAGCTTGGTCGGAAGCTTTACCGGGGGGACTGAAGCTTTCTTT. Full variable domain (remainder filled in from reference TRBV5-6 and TRBJ1-1): DAGVTQSPTHLIKTRGQQVTLRCSPKSGHDTVSWYQQALGQGPQFIFQYYEEEERQRGNFPDRFSGHQFPNYSSELNVNALLLGDSALYLCASSLVGSFTGGTEAFFGQGTRLTVV.

This clonotype is classed as medium-sized (0.01 to 0.1%). The chain employs TRBV2 and TRBJ2-1; 7 nucleotides align to TRBD1. The V segment lost 6 bases and the J segment 6 bases; nucleotides outside the gene matches: 8. CDR3 length equals 14 residues. CDR1 and CDR2 from the germline V gene are SNHLY and FYNNEI. The CDR3 region has the DNA TGTGCCAGCAGCCGGGACAGCTCAATCAATGAGCAGTTCTTC. Translated, it gives CASSRDSSINEQFF. Supplemented by reference TRBV2 and TRBJ2-1, the full variable domain reads EPEVTQTPSHQVTQMGQEVILRCVPISNHLYFYWYRQILGQKVEFLVSFYNNEISEKSEIFDDQFSVERPDGSNFTLKIRSTKLEDSAMYFCASSRDSSINEQFFGPGTRLTVL.

This clonotype is judged large. The rearrangement joins TRBV12-3 or TRBV12-4 to TRBJ1-1; 7 bases line up with TRBD1. Trimming at V came to 5 bases and at J to 4 bases, leaving 7 bases not matched to a gene. The CDR3 length is 14 residues. The CDR3 DNA is TGTGCCAGCAGTCCCTCAGACAGGGTCACTGAAGCTTTCTTT. It is translated as CASSPSDRVTEAFF.

This clonotype is classed as medium-sized (0.01 to 0.1%). The V and J genes are TRBV19 and TRBJ2-1, with TRBD2 matching over 15 bases. CDR1 and CDR2 from the germline V gene are LNHDA and SQIVND (reference sequence). The CDR3 covers 15 residues. J was trimmed by 7 bases and V by 10 bases; bases with no gene match: 8. The CDR3 region is CATRTSGGVRNEQFF. CDR3 in DNA: TGTGCCACCCGGACTAGCGGGGGGGTTAGGAATGAGCAGTTCTTC.

The table lists this clonotype with many counts. V and J are TRBV6-2 or TRBV6-3 and TRBJ1-1; D remains ambiguous. The V end lost 6 bases, the J end lost 1 base, and 12 bases lay between the germline ends. Germline assignment: CDR1 MNHEY and CDR2 SVGEGT. This CDR3 has 14 amino acids. The CDR3 region is CASRFIVGNTEAFF. CDR3 nucleotide sequence: TGTGCCAGCAGATTCATCGTAGGGAACACTGAAGCTTTCTTT.

The rearrangement links TRBV11-2 to TRBJ1-5; TRBD1 is a possible D gene (5 bases). CDR3 length: 13 amino acids. The germline gives CDR1 SGHAT, CDR2 FQNNGV. Trimming left V 4 bases short and J 9 bases short, with 13 bases between. As DNA, the CDR3 is TGTGCCAGCAGCTCGGGGGACGGTCTGCCCCAGCATTTT. This translates into CASSSGDGLPQHF. The entire variable domain, with the rest obtained from reference TRBV11-2 and TRBJ1-5, is as follows: EAGVAQSPRYKIIEKRQSVAFWCNPISGHATLYWYQQILGQGPKLLIQFQNNGVVDDSQLPKDRFSAERLKGVDSTLKIQPAKLEDSAVYLCASSSGDGLPQHFGDGTRLSIL.

There are a few counts of this clonotype. The chain recombines TRBV9 with TRBJ1-1; weak D call: TRBD1 (5 bases). The CDR3 has 14 residues. V gave up 4 bases and J gave up 3 bases, with 13 bases separating them. Per the germline V gene, CDR1 is SGDLS and CDR2 is YYNGEE. CDR3 sequence: CASSNRVGDTEAFF. CDR3 nucleotides: TGTGCCAGCAGCAACCGGGTAGGGGACACTGAAGCTTTCTTT.

By share, this clonotype counts as medium-sized (0.01 to 0.1%). The CDR3 nucleotides are TGCAGTGCTAGAAAAAACGCCGGACTAGCGGCCTACAATGAGCAGTTCTTC. It specifies CSARKNAGLAAYNEQFF. The rearrangement uses TRBV20-1 and TRBJ2-1; 10 bases are shared with TRBD2. The junction had 9 bases not matched to a gene; V was cut back by 2 bases and J by 2 bases. Germline V gene lookup returns CDR1 DFQATT and CDR2 SNEGSKA (reference sequence). The CDR3 sequence is 17 residues long.

This clonotype is deemed medium-sized. V usage is TRBV18 and J usage is TRBJ2-3; D is unclear. The V end was cut by 5 bases, the J end by 5 bases, with 8 bases between. CDR1 KGHSH and CDR2 LQKENI come from the germline V gene. CDR3 length: 12 amino acids. CDR3 amino acids: CASSTTQDTQYF. DNA for the CDR3: TGTGCCAGCTCAACGACCCAAGATACGCAGTATTTT.

This clonotype turned up a few times. The genes are TRBV19 and TRBJ1-2, with TRBD1 matching over 8 bases. Unmatched junction bases numbered 7, after V lost 6 bases and J lost 4 bases. The CDR3 sequence is 14 residues long. CDR1 is LNHDA and CDR2 is SQIVND in the germline V gene (reference sequence). In DNA, the CDR3 is TGTGCCAGTAGGGACAGGGTCCGGCTCTATGGCTACACCTTC. Translating gives CASRDRVRLYGYTF.

This clonotype is large (0.1 to 1%) in the sample. This chain links TRBV6-6 with TRBJ1-6; D may be TRBD1 (5 bases). V lost 6 bases and J 9 bases, leaving 21 bases between the germline ends. The CDR3 runs to 16 residues. Germline lookup yields CDR1 MNHNY and CDR2 SVGAGI (reference sequence). The CDR3 spells CASSQGPGNPGSPLHF. In nucleotides, the CDR3 is TGTGCCAGCAGCCAGGGACCGGGGAATCCTGGTTCACCCCTCCACTTT.

This clonotype was found many times. The chain carries TRBV20-1 and TRBJ1-2; 12 nucleotides align to TRBD1. V shed 6 bases, J shed 0 bases, and the junction held 20 bases outside the gene matches. There are 20 residues in the CDR3. Germline lookup yields CDR1 DFQATT and CDR2 SNEGSKA (reference sequence). The CDR3 reads CSAVPPGQGAAWSTNYGYTF. The CDR3 DNA follows: TGCAGTGCCGTTCCTCCGGGACAGGGGGCTGCTTGGTCGACTAACTATGGCTACACCTTC.

This clonotype is judged medium-sized. The chain uses TRBV6-5 and TRBJ2-2, with D possibly matching TRBD1 (6 bases). The CDR3 spans 14 residues. In germline, CDR1 is MNHEY, CDR2 SVGAGI. The V gene lost 8 bases and the J gene lost 7 bases, with 17 bases spanning the gap. CDR3 amino acids: CASVAQGKIGELFF. The CDR3 bases are TGTGCCAGCGTGGCGCAGGGGAAGATCGGGGAGCTGTTTTTT.

This clonotype was recorded a few times. The rearrangement uses TRBV5-1 and TRBJ1-5; D remains unclear. There are 13 residues in the CDR3. Germline V gene data show CDR1 as SGHRS and CDR2 as YFSETQ. Trimming removed 2 bases from V and 7 bases from J, with 10 bases in between. Written as DNA, the CDR3 is TGCGCCAGCAGCTTATCCTCAGGCCAGCCCCAGCATTTT. This codes for CASSLSSGQPQHF.

By proportion, this clonotype is medium-sized (0.01 to 0.1%). This chain links TRBV6-6 with TRBJ1-6, with D tentatively TRBD1 (5 bases). The CDR3 spans 17 residues. The V gene's germline CDR1 is MNHNY and CDR2 SVGAGI (reference sequence). Trimming shortened V by 2 bases and J by 0 bases, and 11 bases separated the two germline ends. The chain's CDR3 is CASSYTGDSSYNSPLHF. The CDR3 bases are TGTGCCAGCAGTTACACGGGGGATAGCTCCTATAATTCACCCCTCCACTTT.

This clonotype appeared many times. This chain connects TRBV7-6 to TRBJ2-5; D uncertain. The CDR3 spans 13 residues. V gave up 5 bases and J gave up 5 bases, with 12 bases separating them. Germline lookup yields CDR1 SGHVS and CDR2 FNYEAQ. CDR3 coding DNA: TGTGCCAGCAGCCCGAGGACCAGGGAGACCCAGTACTTC. Its translation is CASSPRTRETQYF. Based on the CDR3 plus reference TRBV7-6 and TRBJ2-5, the full variable domain is GAGVSQSPRYKVTKRGQDVALRCDPISGHVSLYWYRQALGQGPEFLTYFNYEAQQDKSGLPNDRFSAERPEGSISTLTIQRTEQRDSAMYRCASSPRTRETQYFGPGTRLLVL.

This clonotype rates as medium-sized. The chain is built from TRBV5-1 and TRBJ1-1; unclear D gene. The CDR3 has 12 residues. The germline V gene encodes CDR1 SGHRS and CDR2 YFSETQ. V lost 4 bases and J lost 2, with 6 bases in between. The CDR3 region is CASSQVNTEAFF. The CDR3 DNA follows: TGCGCCAGCAGCCAGGTTAACACTGAAGCTTTCTTT. The full variable domain, in which reference TRBV5-1 and TRBJ1-1 provide the parts outside the CDR3, is KAGVTQTPRYLIKTRGQQVTLSCSPISGHRSVSWYQQTPGQGLQFLFEYFSETQRNKGNFPGRFSGRQFSNSRSEMNVSTLELGDSALYLCASSQVNTEAFFGQGTRLTVV.

By sample fraction, this clonotype is medium-sized. The V and J genes are TRBV5-1 and TRBJ1-4; 7 positions agree with TRBD1. The germline V gene encodes CDR1 SGHRS and CDR2 YFSETQ. The CDR3 extends over 14 amino acids. V shed 3 bases and J 8 bases; nucleotides not matched to a gene: 7. CDR3 in DNA: TGCGCCAGCAGCTCCAGACAGGGAGGAGAAAAACTGTTTTTT. The encoded protein is CASSSRQGGEKLFF.

This clonotype was counted only a few times. The chain carries TRBV9 and TRBJ1-3; D unresolved. Germline CDR1 reads SGDLS; CDR2 reads YYNGEE. The CDR3 has 14 amino acids. V gave up 7 bases and J gave up 2 bases, with 13 bases separating them. The CDR3 here is CASSPRDAGNTIYF. The CDR3, as DNA: TGTGCCAGCTCTCCCCGTGACGCTGGAAACACCATATATTTT.

The V call is TRBV5-1, the J call TRBJ2-2; D is possibly TRBD1 or TRBD2 (5 bases each). V lost 0 bases to trimming and J lost 0 bases, with 9 bases between them. The CDR3 runs 16 residues. Germline lookup yields CDR1 SGHRS and CDR2 YFSETQ. The chain's CDR3 is CASSLAGTTNTGELFF. The CDR3 DNA reads as TGCGCCAGCAGCTTGGCCGGGACGACGAACACCGGGGAGCTGTTTTTT. The full variable domain, its missing parts supplied by reference TRBV5-1 and TRBJ2-2, is KAGVTQTPRYLIKTRGQQVTLSCSPISGHRSVSWYQQTPGQGLQFLFEYFSETQRNKGNFPGRFSGRQFSNSRSEMNVSTLELGDSALYLCASSLAGTTNTGELFFGEGSRLTVL.

This clonotype is medium-sized (0.01 to 0.1%) within its sample. This chain links TRBV7-9 with TRBJ2-7; D possibly corresponds to TRBD2 (6 bases). This CDR3 contains 15 residues. V was cut by 0 bases and J by 2 bases, with 11 bases left in between. From germline, CDR1 is SEHNR and CDR2 FQNEAQ (reference sequence). The CDR3 DNA is TGTGCCAGCAGCTTAGCGGAGGGCGGGACCTACGAGCAGTACTTC. Residues: CASSLAEGGTYEQYF.

The chain joins TRBV12-3 or TRBV12-4 to TRBJ2-3, with TRBD2 matching 14 bases. J lost 4 bases, V lost 6 bases, and 6 bases had no gene match. The CDR3 sequence is 16 residues long. The CDR3 is CASRPGTSGSSDTQYF. In DNA form, the CDR3 reads TGTGCCAGCAGACCCGGGACTAGCGGGAGTTCAGATACGCAGTATTTT.

This clonotype rates as medium-sized. J is TRBJ2-3 and V is TRBV11-2; the D is unclear. The CDR3 has 13 residues. CDR1 and CDR2 from the germline V gene are SGHAT and FQNNGV. V was shortened by 5 bases and J by 4 bases, with 10 bases between the two germline ends. CDR3 sequence (DNA): TGTGCCAGCAGCACAATGAATGCAGATACGCAGTATTTT. Its protein is CASSTMNADTQYF. The variable domain in full, with the rest retrieved from reference TRBV11-2 and TRBJ2-3, is EAGVAQSPRYKIIEKRQSVAFWCNPISGHATLYWYQQILGQGPKLLIQFQNNGVVDDSQLPKDRFSAERLKGVDSTLKIQPAKLEDSAVYLCASSTMNADTQYFGPGTRLTVL.

Many counts were recorded for this clonotype. The V and J genes are TRBV3-1 and TRBJ2-1, with 15 bases fitting TRBD2. The V gene end was trimmed by 0 bases and the J gene end by 13 bases; junction bases not matched to a gene: 7. The germline V gene encodes CDR1 LGHDT and CDR2 YNNKEL (reference sequence). The CDR3 length is 16 residues. CDR3 coding DNA: TGTGCCAGCAGCCAAGAAGCAGGGACTAGCGGGGGGCGTCAGTTCTTC. Protein: CASSQEAGTSGGRQFF.